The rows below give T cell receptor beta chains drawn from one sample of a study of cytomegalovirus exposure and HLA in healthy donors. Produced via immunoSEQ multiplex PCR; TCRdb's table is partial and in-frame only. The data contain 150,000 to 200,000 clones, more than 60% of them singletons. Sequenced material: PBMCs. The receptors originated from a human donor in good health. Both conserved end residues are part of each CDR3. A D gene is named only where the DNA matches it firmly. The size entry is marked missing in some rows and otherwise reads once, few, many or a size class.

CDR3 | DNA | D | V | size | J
CASSFWAQGNTGELFF | TGTGCCAGCAGCTTCTGGGCCCAGGGTAACACCGGGGAGCTGTTTTTT | NA | TRBV11-3 | NA | TRBJ2-2
CASSLARLTDGYTF | TGTGCCAGCAGTCTGGCCCGTTTGACAGATGGCTACACCTTC | NA | TRBV2 | NA | TRBJ1-2
CASSPVGGPNEKLFF | TGTGCCAGCAGCCCCGTCGGGGGGCCTAATGAAAAACTGTTTTTT | NA | TRBV9 | NA | TRBJ1-4
CASSAPHRVGNQPQHF | TGTGCCAGCAGCGCGCCCCACAGGGTAGGCAATCAGCCCCAGCATTTT | NA | TRBV11-1 | few | TRBJ1-5
CAISARAGQENTGELFF | TGTGCCATCAGTGCCAGGGCGGGGCAGGAGAACACCGGGGAGCTGTTTTTT | NA | TRBV10-3 | few | TRBJ2-2
CASSLDNSHNQPQHF | TGCGCCAGCAGCTTGGATAATTCACACAATCAGCCCCAGCATTTT | NA | TRBV5-1 | NA | TRBJ1-5
CASSPGIIDEQYF | TGTGCCAGCAGCCCAGGTATCATCGACGAGCAGTACTTC | NA | TRBV7-3 | NA | TRBJ2-7
CASTLTREETQYF | TGTGCCAGCACCCTCACTAGGGAGGAGACCCAGTACTTC | NA | TRBV7-9 | NA | TRBJ2-5
CASSLRRGGLYNEQFF | TGTGCCAGCAGCTTAAGGCGGGGGGGCTTATACAATGAGCAGTTCTTC | TRBD2 | TRBV7-3 | NA | TRBJ2-1
CASSLGGRDSYEQYF | TGTGCCAGCAGCTTAGGGGGTCGGGACTCCTACGAGCAGTACTTC | NA | TRBV13 | few | TRBJ2-7
CASSELAGGPDTQYF | TGTGCCAGCAGTGAACTAGCGGGGGGCCCAGATACGCAGTATTTT | TRBD2 | TRBV6-1 | few | TRBJ2-3
CASSYGGWTEAFF | TGTGCCAGCAGTTACGGGGGGTGGACTGAAGCTTTCTTT | NA | TRBV6-6 | NA | TRBJ1-1
CASSATGLRTEAFF | TGTGCCAGCAGTGCTACAGGGCTGAGGACTGAAGCTTTCTTT | NA | TRBV2 | few | TRBJ1-1
CASSFGVREQYF | TGTGCCAGCAGCTTCGGTGTTAGAGAGCAGTACTTC | NA | TRBV7-2 | few | TRBJ2-7
CASSRGEGWSSYEQYF | TGTGCCAGCAGCCGGGGGGAGGGTTGGAGCTCCTACGAGCAGTACTTC | TRBD2 | TRBV9 | NA | TRBJ2-7
CASSTAGGPYNEQFF | TGTGCCAGCAGTACAGCGGGGGGTCCGTACAATGAGCAGTTCTTC | TRBD2 | TRBV6-1 | NA | TRBJ2-1
CASSLAPGVKETQYF | TGCGCCAGCAGCTTGGCCCCGGGGGTCAAAGAGACCCAGTACTTC | NA | TRBV5-1 | NA | TRBJ2-5
CAISGTEDQPQHF | TGTGCCATCAGTGGGACAGAAGATCAGCCCCAGCATTTT | NA | TRBV10-3 | NA | TRBJ1-5
CASSLGGNFEQYF | TGTGCCAGCAGTTTAGGGGGTAACTTCGAGCAGTACTTC | NA | TRBV6-5 | NA | TRBJ2-7
CAITPRGANVLTF | TGTGCCATCACTCCCCGTGGGGCCAACGTCCTGACTTTC | NA | TRBV10-3 | NA | TRBJ2-6
CASSEAGLTNTEAFF | TGTGCCAGCAGTGAGGCCGGACTCACGAACACTGAAGCTTTCTTT | NA | TRBV2 | few | TRBJ1-1
CASTTLGGTYGYTF | TGTGCCAGCACCACCCTCGGGGGGACCTATGGCTACACCTTC | NA | TRBV7-9 | NA | TRBJ1-2
CASSPGDNYGYTF | TGTGCCAGCAGCCCGGGGGACAACTATGGCTACACCTTC | NA | TRBV5-5 | NA | TRBJ1-2
CASSVDSRSRDAFF | TGTGCCAGCAGCGTAGACTCCCGCAGCAGGGATGCTTTCTTT | NA | TRBV9 | NA | TRBJ1-1
CSVNSGRGGNYEQYF | TGCAGCGTTAACAGCGGCCGGGGAGGGAACTACGAGCAGTACTTC | TRBD2 | TRBV29-1 | NA | TRBJ2-7
CASRAQGGRATEAFF | TGTGCCAGCAGAGCTCAGGGGGGCAGGGCCACTGAAGCTTTCTTT | TRBD1 | TRBV7-8 | NA | TRBJ1-1
CASSQEETDYGYTF | TGCGCCAGCAGCCAAGAGGAGACAGACTATGGCTACACCTTC | NA | TRBV4-1 | NA | TRBJ1-2
CASSQDSYEQYF | TGTGCCAGCAGCCAAGATAGCTACGAGCAGTACTTC | NA | TRBV4-2 | few | TRBJ2-7
CASSEAGGGNYNEQFF | TGTGCCAGCAGTGAAGCGGGCGGGGGGAACTACAATGAGCAGTTCTTC | TRBD2 | TRBV2 | NA | TRBJ2-1
CASSDPFVRATGNTIYF | TGTGCCAGCAGTGATCCGTTTGTCAGGGCGACTGGAAACACCATATATTTT | NA | TRBV2 | NA | TRBJ1-3
CASSYSILAGDNEQFF | TGTGCCAGCAGTTACTCGATACTAGCGGGGGACAATGAGCAGTTCTTC | TRBD2 | TRBV6-6 | NA | TRBJ2-1
CASSRSGNTEAFF | TGTGCCAGTAGTCGGTCGGGGAACACTGAAGCTTTCTTT | NA | TRBV19 | NA | TRBJ1-1
CATSRPGGPEPDTQYF | TGTGCCACCAGCAGACCAGGGGGGCCCGAGCCAGATACGCAGTATTTT | NA | TRBV15 | NA | TRBJ2-3
CASSPAPGQGWETQYF | TGTGCCAGCAGCCCCGCCCCGGGACAGGGGTGGGAGACCCAGTACTTC | TRBD1 | TRBV9 | NA | TRBJ2-5
CASSSGGQLSYEQYF | TGTGCCAGCAGCTCCGGCGGACAGTTATCCTACGAGCAGTACTTC | NA | TRBV6-4 | NA | TRBJ2-7
CASRLTGENGYTF | TGTGCCAGCAGACTGACGGGGGAGAATGGCTACACCTTC | NA | TRBV27 | NA | TRBJ1-2
CASSFTGGAYSYNSPLHF | TGTGCCAGCAGCTTTACCGGAGGGGCCTACTCCTATAATTCACCCCTCCACTTT | NA | TRBV5-6 | NA | TRBJ1-6
CASTSGTVKQPQHF | TGTGCCAGTACCTCCGGGACAGTCAAACAGCCCCAGCATTTT | TRBD1 | TRBV19 | NA | TRBJ1-5
CASSFSRDRGYEQYF | TGTGCCAGCAGCTTCTCCCGGGACAGGGGTTACGAGCAGTACTTC | TRBD1 | TRBV11-1 | NA | TRBJ2-7
CSSSLEFYEQYF | TGTTCCAGCAGCTTGGAGTTTTACGAGCAGTACTTC | NA | TRBV7-9 | few | TRBJ2-7
CASSSRGSHTEAFF | TGTGCCAGCAGTAGCAGGGGGTCCCACACTGAAGCTTTCTTT | TRBD1 | TRBV27 | NA | TRBJ1-1
CASSVGFRENTEAFF | TGTGCCAGCAGTGTAGGGTTCAGGGAGAACACTGAAGCTTTCTTT | NA | TRBV6-1 | few | TRBJ1-1
CASSFSGLSSYNEQFF | TGTGCCAGCAGCTTCTCAGGGTTAAGCTCCTACAATGAGCAGTTCTTC | NA | TRBV7-2 | NA | TRBJ2-1
CASSSRQGVTEAFF | TGTGCCAGCAGCTCAAGACAGGGTGTCACTGAAGCTTTCTTT | TRBD1 | TRBV11-2 | NA | TRBJ1-1
CASSLAKNTEAFF | TGCGCCAGCAGCTTGGCCAAGAACACTGAAGCTTTCTTT | NA | TRBV5-1 | NA | TRBJ1-1
CASSQDGGATGELFF | TGCGCCAGCAGCCAAGATGGAGGGGCCACCGGGGAGCTGTTTTTT | NA | TRBV4-1 | NA | TRBJ2-2
CASSESRASGANVLTF | TGTGCCAGCAGCGAGTCCAGGGCCTCTGGGGCCAACGTCCTGACTTTC | NA | TRBV9 | NA | TRBJ2-6
CASSIKGGDLTQYF | TGTGCCAGTAGTATAAAGGGAGGGGACCTGACCCAGTACTTC | TRBD2 | TRBV19 | NA | TRBJ2-5
CSVGSAGTYNEQFF | TGCAGCGTTGGATCTGCCGGGACTTACAATGAGCAGTTCTTC | NA | TRBV29-1 | NA | TRBJ2-1
CAMGQVANYGYTF | TGTGCCATGGGACAGGTAGCTAACTATGGCTACACCTTC | TRBD1 | TRBV10-3 | few | TRBJ1-2
CASSYLRNTGELFF | TGTGCCAGCAGCTACCTGCGGAACACCGGGGAGCTGTTTTTT | NA | TRBV7-3 | NA | TRBJ2-2
CASSRASDRGSEQYF | TGTGCCAGTAGTAGAGCATCGGACAGGGGAAGTGAGCAGTACTTC | TRBD1 | TRBV19 | NA | TRBJ2-7
CASSQDRSPEKLFF | TGCGCCAGCAGCCAAGACAGGTCTCCGGAAAAACTGTTTTTT | NA | TRBV4-1 | NA | TRBJ1-4
CASSPGQDTYEQYF | TGTGCCAGCTCACCCGGACAGGATACCTACGAGCAGTACTTC | TRBD1 | TRBV18 | NA | TRBJ2-7